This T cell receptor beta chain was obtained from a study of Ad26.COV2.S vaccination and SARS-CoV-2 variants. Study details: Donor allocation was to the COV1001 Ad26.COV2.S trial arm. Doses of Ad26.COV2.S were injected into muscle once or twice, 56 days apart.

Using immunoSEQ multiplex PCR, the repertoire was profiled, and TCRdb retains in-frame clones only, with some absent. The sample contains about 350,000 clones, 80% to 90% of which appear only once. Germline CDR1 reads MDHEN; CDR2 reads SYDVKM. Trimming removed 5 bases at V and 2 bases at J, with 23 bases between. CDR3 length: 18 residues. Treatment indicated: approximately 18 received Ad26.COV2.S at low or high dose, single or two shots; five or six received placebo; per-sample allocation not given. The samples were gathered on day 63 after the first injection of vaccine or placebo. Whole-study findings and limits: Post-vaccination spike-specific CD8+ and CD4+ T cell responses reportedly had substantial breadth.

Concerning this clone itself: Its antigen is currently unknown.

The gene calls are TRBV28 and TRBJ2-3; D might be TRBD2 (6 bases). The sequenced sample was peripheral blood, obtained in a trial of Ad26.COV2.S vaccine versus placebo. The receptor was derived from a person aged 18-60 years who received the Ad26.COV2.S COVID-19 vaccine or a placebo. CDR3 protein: CASSPYLLGSGHTDTQYF. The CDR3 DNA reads TGTGCCAGCAGTCCTTACTTGTTAGGTAGCGGTCACACAGATACGCAGTATTTT.